This passage covers 30 T cell receptor beta chains from one sample sequenced in a study of identifying expanded T cells in peripheral blood (dated by TCRdb to the late 2010s). The library was obtained by the immunoSEQ multiplex PCR assay. Held by TCRdb, this immuneACCESS table contains in-frame sequences only and omits some clones. Under half of the omission traces to an unresolved V gene where checked; the cause of the rest is unknown. This sample is represented by around 100,000 clones; approximately 88% of them were singletons. The ten biggest clones cover roughly a sixth of the sample. The specimen sequenced was blood. These receptors were obtained from a person aged 18-69 years in good health.

The rearrangement joins TRBV6-6 to TRBJ1-1; D uncertain. With 5 bases removed from V and 1 base from J, the gap between germline ends came to 14 bases. The CDR3 spans 15 residues. CDR1 and CDR2 from the germline V gene are MNHNY and SVGAGI (reference sequence). The CDR3 DNA is TGTGCCAGCAGTCCTAGAAGGGAAGGGAACACTGAAGCTTTCTTT. It yields the protein CASSPRREGNTEAFF.

The V and J genes are TRBV5-1 and TRBJ2-7, with TRBD1 matching 10 bases. With V trimmed by 0 bases and J by 1 base, 7 bases remained unmatched. Germline values: CDR1 SGHRS, CDR2 YFSETQ. The CDR3 contains 17 residues. The CDR3 DNA is TGCGCCAGCAGCTTGGGGACAGGGGGAGATCCTTCCTACGAGCAGTACTTC. Its protein is CASSLGTGGDPSYEQYF.

As DNA, the CDR3 is TGTGCCAGCAGCGTAGACGCGGGGGGCTCCACAGATACGCAGTATTTT. It is translated as CASSVDAGGSTDTQYF. The V and J genes are TRBV9 and TRBJ2-3; 8 nucleotides agree with TRBD2. With V trimmed by 0 bases and J by 2 bases, 5 bases remained unmatched. CDR3 size: 16 residues. The germline V gene encodes CDR1 SGDLS and CDR2 YYNGEE. Using reference TRBV9 and TRBJ2-3 for the parts outside the CDR3, the full variable domain is DSGVTQTPKHLITATGQRVTLRCSPRSGDLSVYWYQQSLDQGLQFLIQYYNGEERAKGNILERFSAQQFPDLHSELNLSSLELGDSALYFCASSVDAGGSTDTQYFGPGTRLTVL.

As concerns this clone: Being one base from a much bigger clone, this may be a read error. The chain joins TRBV28 to TRBJ1-1; D is perhaps TRBD1 (5 bases). With 8 bases removed from V and 2 bases from J, the gap between germline ends came to 9 bases. CDR3 size: 12 residues. Germline loops: CDR1 MDHEN, CDR2 SYDVKM. The CDR3 here is CASRDENTEAFF. CDR3 in DNA: TGTGCCAGCCGGGACGAAAACACTGAAGCTTTCTTT. Full variable domain (outside the CDR3, taken from reference TRBV28 and TRBJ1-1): DVKVTQSSRYLVKRTGEKVFLECVQDMDHENMFWYRQDPGLGLRLIYFSYDVKMKEKGDIPEGYSVSREKKERFSLILESASTNQTSMYLCASRDENTEAFFGQGTRLTVV.

The V and J genes are TRBV4-3 and TRBJ2-5; a possible D gene is TRBD2 (7 bases). CDR3 size: 15 residues. Looked up from germline, CDR1 is LGHNA and CDR2 is YSLEER. With 4 bases removed from V and 8 bases from J, the gap between germline ends came to 20 bases. The CDR3 loop reads CASSRIAGAASTQYF. In nucleotides, the CDR3 is TGCGCCAGCAGCCGGATCGCGGGGGCCGCCTCTACCCAGTACTTC.

The chain couples TRBV28 to TRBJ1-5, with a tentative D call TRBD1 (6 bases). The CDR3 has 13 residues. The V and J ends lost 10 bases and 6 bases respectively, with 16 bases between them. Per the germline V gene, CDR1 is MDHEN and CDR2 is SYDVKM. The CDR3 loop is CAIQGGGGQPQHF. In DNA, the CDR3 is TGTGCCATCCAAGGGGGGGGCGGTCAGCCCCAGCATTTT.

The chain carries TRBV14 and TRBJ1-1; possibly TRBD1 for D (6 bases). CDR1 is SGHDN, CDR2 FVKESK, per germline. Trimming shortened V by 1 base and J by 4 bases, and 10 bases separated the two germline ends. The CDR3 contains 14 residues. DNA of the CDR3: TGTGCCAGCAGCCAAGGGGGGCTGGGCACTGAAGCTTTCTTT. This encodes CASSQGGLGTEAFF.

The chain couples TRBV15 to TRBJ2-5; TRBD2 might be the D (7 bases). Germline V gives CDR1 LNHNV, CDR2 YYDKDF (reference sequence). The CDR3 covers 15 residues. The V end lost 0 bases, the J end lost 1 base, and 9 bases lay between the germline ends. The CDR3 here is CATSRERGAQETQYF. The CDR3 DNA follows: TGTGCCACCAGCAGAGAACGGGGGGCCCAAGAGACCCAGTACTTC.

The chain joins TRBV23-1 to TRBJ2-5, with D perhaps matching TRBD2 (5 bases). TRBV23-1 is recorded as an ORF, its role being uncertain. The CDR3 consists of 13 residues. The CDR3 bases are TGCGCTGCAGCGGCGGAGCATCAAGAGACCCAGTACTTC. This encodes CAAAAEHQETQYF.

This chain uses TRBV10-1 with TRBJ2-5, with D maybe TRBD1 (6 bases). Trimming shortened V by 2 bases and J by 1 base, and 11 bases separated the two germline ends. CDR3 length equals 15 residues. CDR1 and CDR2 (germline): WNHNN, SYGVQD (reference sequence). The CDR3 nucleotides read TGCGCCAGCAGTGAGAGTGGGACAACCCAAGAGACCCAGTACTTC. Encoded protein: CASSESGTTQETQYF.

This clone was seen ten or more times. The chain employs TRBV10-1 and TRBJ2-7; the match to TRBD2 covers 8 bases. CDR1 WNHNN and CDR2 SYGVQD come from the germline V gene (reference sequence). Trimming removed 8 bases from V and 2 bases from J; junction bases left unmatched: 5. This CDR3 is 13 amino acids long. For the CDR3, the DNA is TGCGCCAGCCCTAGACTAGCGCCCTACGAGCAGTACTTC. This encodes CASPRLAPYEQYF.

This chain joins TRBV7-7 and TRBJ2-1; 7 positions match TRBD2. Germline V gene lookup returns CDR1 SSHAT and CDR2 FNYEAQ (reference sequence). V lost 1 base, J lost 9 bases, and 3 bases stayed unmatched. This CDR3 comprises 13 residues. The CDR3 DNA is TGTGCCAGCAGCTTAGGGGAGGGGTCTGAGCAGTTCTTC. It translates to CASSLGEGSEQFF. The full variable domain, completed using reference TRBV7-7 and TRBJ2-1, is GAGVSQSPRYKVTKRGQDVTLRCDPISSHATLYWYQQALGQGPEFLTYFNYEAQPDKSGLPSDRFSAERPEGSISTLTIQRTEQRDSAMYRCASSLGEGSEQFFGPGTRLTVL.

This chain uses TRBV7-9 with TRBJ1-4, with a tentative D call TRBD1 (5 bases). V lost 1 base and J 5 bases, leaving 8 bases between the germline ends. The germline gives CDR1 SEHNR, CDR2 FQNEAQ (reference sequence). The CDR3 runs to 14 residues. The CDR3 nucleotides are TGTGCCAGCAGCTTAGTCGGGGGAAATGAAAAACTGTTTTTT. Its translation is CASSLVGGNEKLFF.

V and J are TRBV7-2 and TRBJ2-3; TRBD2 matches 8 bases. Per the germline V gene, CDR1 is SGHTA and CDR2 is FQGNSA. The V segment lost 1 base and the J segment 0 bases; nucleotides outside the gene matches: 6. This CDR3 region has 17 residues. CDR3 nucleotides: TGTGCCAGCAGCTTAGGTGGCGGGGGGCCCAGCACAGATACGCAGTATTTT. This encodes CASSLGGGGPSTDTQYF.

This rearrangement joins TRBV15 to TRBJ1-1; 8 nucleotides line up with TRBD1. Germline CDR1 reads LNHNV; CDR2 reads YYDKDF (reference sequence). J gave up 5 bases and V 5 bases, and 10 bases lay outside the gene matches. The CDR3 is 15 amino acids. CDR3 sequence: CATSGTDRGWTEAFF. The CDR3 DNA reads as TGTGCCACCAGCGGCACAGACAGGGGCTGGACTGAAGCTTTCTTT.

V and J are TRBV7-9 and TRBJ2-2; D is ambiguous. Trimming shortened V by 5 bases and J by 6 bases, and 7 bases separated the two germline ends. CDR3 length: 12 amino acids. Germline V gives CDR1 SEHNR, CDR2 FQNEAQ (reference sequence). The CDR3 is CASSPKPGELFF. The CDR3, as DNA: TGTGCCAGCAGCCCCAAACCCGGGGAGCTGTTTTTT.

The chain's CDR3 is CASSLRAGRREQYF. The DNA for the CDR3 is TGTGCCAGCAGTTTAAGGGCGGGCCGGAGGGAGCAGTACTTC. This sequence joins TRBV27 and TRBJ2-7; possibly TRBD2 for D (5 bases). Trimming took 2 bases from V and 7 from J, leaving 15 bases between them. Germline V gene sequence: CDR1 MNHEY, CDR2 SMNVEV (reference sequence). The CDR3 covers 14 residues.

In this sample, this clone turned up once. The chain employs TRBV2 and TRBJ2-6; 9 nucleotides line up with TRBD1. V gave up 8 bases and J gave up 0 bases; unmatched junction bases: 8. The CDR3 contains 17 residues. Per germline, CDR1 SNHLY and CDR2 FYNNEI. The chain's CDR3 is CASGGTGFPSGANVLTF. The CDR3 DNA reads TGTGCCAGCGGGGGGACAGGGTTCCCCTCTGGGGCCAACGTCCTGACTTTC.

The gene calls are TRBV5-4 and TRBJ1-2; D not certain. Germline lookup yields CDR1 SGHNT and CDR2 YYREEE (reference sequence). There are 12 residues in the CDR3. The V gene lost 3 bases and the J gene lost 4 bases, with 7 bases spanning the gap. CDR3 sequence: CASSSDSYGYTF. The DNA of the CDR3 is TGTGCCAGCAGCTCGGACTCCTATGGCTACACCTTC.

The genes are TRBV6-5 and TRBJ2-7; D may be TRBD1 (6 bases). CDR3 size: 15 residues. CDR1 and CDR2 from the germline V gene are MNHEY and SVGAGI. V lost 8 bases to trimming and J lost 3 bases, with 20 bases between them. CDR3 residues: CASPSRTDNNYEQYF. CDR3 DNA sequence: TGTGCCAGCCCATCTCGGACAGACAATAACTACGAGCAGTACTTC.

The chain recombines TRBV19 with TRBJ2-3, with 7 nucleotides matching TRBD1. Trimming cost V 6 bases and J 0 bases; bases outside gene matches: 6. The CDR3 is 15 residues long. Germline CDR1 LNHDA, CDR2 SQIVND (reference sequence). CDR3 nucleotide sequence: TGTGCCAGTAGCCCGGACAGGACCAGCACAGATACGCAGTATTTT. Translation gives CASSPDRTSTDTQYF.

The V call is TRBV5-4, the J call TRBJ1-4, with 7 bases identical to TRBD1. Trimming took 7 bases from V and 6 from J; bases not matched to a gene: 6. Germline V gene lookup returns CDR1 SGHNT and CDR2 YYREEE (reference sequence). The CDR3 loop spans 13 amino acids. CDR3 sequence: CASRPQGDEKLFF. The CDR3 DNA reads TGTGCCAGCCGGCCTCAGGGGGATGAAAAACTGTTTTTT.

The chain combines TRBV27 with TRBJ1-5; D not resolved. V was shortened by 3 bases and J by 11 bases, with 23 bases between the two germline ends. Germline CDR1 MNHEY, CDR2 SMNVEV (reference sequence). The CDR3 is 16 amino acids. The CDR3, as DNA: TGTGCCAGCAGTTTGAAATCGGGCAGCCCGATTCATGCCCAGCATTTT. Protein sequence: CASSLKSGSPIHAQHF.

This clone was recorded only once. The V gene is TRBV28, the J gene TRBJ1-6; TRBD1 matches 8 bases. CDR1 and CDR2 (germline): MDHEN, SYDVKM. V shed 2 bases and J 5 bases; nucleotides not matched to a gene: 2. The CDR3 contains 15 residues. The CDR3 nucleotides read TGTGCCAGCAGTTTAGGGGACAGGAATAATTCACCCCTCCACTTT. Protein sequence: CASSLGDRNNSPLHF.

This clone showed up just once. This rearrangement joins TRBV19 to TRBJ1-3, with 7 bases matching TRBD1. V was pared by 3 bases and J by 2 bases, with 4 bases of the junction left unmatched. The CDR3 has 15 amino acids. Germline V gene sequence: CDR1 LNHDA, CDR2 SQIVND (reference sequence). CDR3 protein: CASSIQGDPGNTIYF. The CDR3 coding sequence is TGTGCCAGTAGTATCCAGGGGGATCCTGGAAACACCATATATTTT.

This rearrangement joins TRBV7-9 to TRBJ2-4; 8 bases match TRBD1. Germline values: CDR1 SEHNR, CDR2 FQNEAQ (reference sequence). The CDR3 is 16 amino acids. The trim removed 5 bases at V and 0 bases at J, leaving 6 bases unmatched. CDR3 DNA sequence: TGTGCCAGCAGCCCAGGGACAGGAGTAGCCAAAAACATTCAGTACTTC. It yields the protein CASSPGTGVAKNIQYF.

This clone was recorded only once. This chain uses TRBV18 with TRBJ2-4; weak D call: TRBD1 (6 bases). V lost 6 bases to trimming and J lost 0 bases, with 12 bases between them. The germline CDR1 and CDR2 sequences are KGHSH and LQKENI. This CDR3 has 15 amino acids. Here the CDR3 reads CASSPGDRAKNIQYF. CDR3 nucleotide sequence: TGTGCCAGCTCTCCAGGGGATCGAGCCAAAAACATTCAGTACTTC.

This CDR3 reads CASSLALSGYTF. CDR3 sequence (DNA): TGTGCCAGCAGCTTAGCGTTATCTGGCTACACCTTC. The rearrangement uses TRBV7-2 and TRBJ1-2; D unresolved. The germline V gene encodes CDR1 SGHTA and CDR2 FQGNSA. The CDR3 is made up of 12 amino acids. The V and J ends lost 0 bases and 7 bases respectively, with 6 bases between them. The entire variable domain, with the rest obtained from reference TRBV7-2 and TRBJ1-2, is as follows: GAGVSQSPSNKVTEKGKDVELRCDPISGHTALYWYRQSLGQGLEFLIYFQGNSAPDKSGLPSDRFSAERTGGSVSTLTIQRTQQEDSAVYLCASSLALSGYTFGSGTRLTVV.

The chain has TRBV5-1 and TRBJ2-3, with TRBD2 matching over 7 bases. V lost 0 bases, J lost 3 bases, and 7 bases stayed unmatched. The germline CDR1 and CDR2 sequences are SGHRS and YFSETQ. The CDR3 contains 16 residues. CDR3 loop: CASSLAQRGITDTQYF. The CDR3 DNA sequence: TGCGCCAGCAGCTTGGCCCAGCGGGGTATAACAGATACGCAGTATTTT. Looking up the rest from reference TRBV5-1 and TRBJ2-3 gives the full variable domain: KAGVTQTPRYLIKTRGQQVTLSCSPISGHRSVSWYQQTPGQGLQFLFEYFSETQRNKGNFPGRFSGRQFSNSRSEMNVSTLELGDSALYLCASSLAQRGITDTQYFGPGTRLTVL.

The chain carries TRBV7-2 and TRBJ2-2; D could derive from TRBD1 or TRBD2 (5 bases each). Germline-derived CDR1 and CDR2 are SGHTA and FQGNSA. This CDR3 has 15 residues. The V end was cut by 1 base, the J end by 6 bases, with 12 bases between. CDR3 nucleotide sequence: TGTGCCAGCAGCTTAGTAGGGACCTCCCCCGGGGAGCTGTTTTTT. Translated, it gives CASSLVGTSPGELFF.